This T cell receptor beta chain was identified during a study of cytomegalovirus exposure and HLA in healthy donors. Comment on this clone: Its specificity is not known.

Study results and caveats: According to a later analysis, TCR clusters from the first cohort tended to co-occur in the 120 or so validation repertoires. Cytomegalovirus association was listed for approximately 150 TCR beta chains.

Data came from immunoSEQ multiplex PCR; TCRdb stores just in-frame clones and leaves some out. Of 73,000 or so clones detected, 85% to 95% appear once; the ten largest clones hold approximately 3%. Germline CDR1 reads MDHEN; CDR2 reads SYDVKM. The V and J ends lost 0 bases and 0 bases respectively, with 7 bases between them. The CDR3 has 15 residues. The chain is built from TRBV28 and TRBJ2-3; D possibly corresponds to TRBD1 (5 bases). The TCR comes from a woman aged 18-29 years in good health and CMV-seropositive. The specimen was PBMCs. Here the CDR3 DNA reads TGTGCCAGCAGTTTATGGACAGCTAGCACAGATACGCAGTATTTT. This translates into CASSLWTASTDTQYF.